A selection of T cell receptor beta chains follows, all from one sample in a study of blood T cell repertoires in COVID-19. The assay was immunoSEQ multiplex PCR, and TCRdb's table has in-frame clones only and misses some. This sample yields some 150,000 clones, of which approximately 81% are seen a single time; 2.6% belongs to the top ten. The sample consisted of peripheral blood. The receptors were gathered from a human donor with acute or convalescent COVID-19. The donor label of this sample is uncertain. The CDR3 runs from the conserved cysteine through the conserved F or W. The D gene is left open where the match is weak. Expanded clones get a size class; other rows say once, few or many, or leave the size out.

CDR3 protein,CDR3 DNA,V gene,D gene,clone size,J gene
CASSDFGGASYEQYF,TGTGCCAGCAGTGATTTCGGAGGGGCGTCCTACGAGCAGTACTTC,TRBV2,-,few,TRBJ2-7
CASSSGPQGAGTGELFF,TGTGCCAGCAGCTCCGGGCCACAGGGGGCAGGGACCGGGGAGCTGTTTTTT,TRBV7-3,TRBD1,-,TRBJ2-2
CASSPLGARNTGELFF,TGTGCCAGCAGCCCCCTGGGAGCCCGGAACACCGGGGAGCTGTTTTTT,TRBV5-6,-,few,TRBJ2-2
CASSLRRSLATNEKLFF,TGTGCCAGCAGTTTAAGACGGAGTTTGGCAACTAATGAAAAACTGTTTTTT,TRBV27,-,-,TRBJ1-4
CALGAGTGSSGNTIYF,TGTGCCTTAGGGGCCGGGACAGGGAGCTCTGGAAACACCATATATTTT,TRBV30,TRBD1,-,TRBJ1-3
CASSLRDRVGATNEKLFF,TGCGCCAGCAGCTTGAGGGACAGGGTGGGGGCAACTAATGAAAAACTGTTTTTT,TRBV5-1,TRBD1,once,TRBJ1-4
CASRKSLPKGTSGKGKTGELFF,TGTGCCAGCAGAAAGTCCCTCCCTAAAGGGACTAGCGGGAAGGGGAAGACCGGGGAGCTGTTTTTT,TRBV3-1/TRBV3-2,TRBD2,-,TRBJ2-2
CASSQDPSGGFGTDTQYF,TGCGCCAGCAGCCAAGATCCTAGCGGGGGTTTTGGCACAGATACGCAGTATTTT,TRBV4-1,TRBD2,-,TRBJ2-3
CASSPPRDRGGDTQYF,TGTGCCAGCAGCCCGCCGAGGGACAGGGGAGGGGATACGCAGTATTTT,TRBV7-2,TRBD1,-,TRBJ2-3
CASTPTGGLADTQYF,TGTGCCAGCACCCCCACTGGGGGCCTTGCGGATACGCAGTATTTT,TRBV9,-,-,TRBJ2-3
CASTPGMINYGYTF,TGTGCTAGTACCCCAGGGATGATCAACTATGGCTACACCTTC,TRBV12-5,-,-,TRBJ1-2
CASSLMGGQETQYF,TGTGCCAGCAGCCTGATGGGGGGACAAGAGACCCAGTACTTC,TRBV7-3,-,-,TRBJ2-5
CASSGRPRGSNYGYTF,TGTGCCAGCAGTGGACGTCCCCGGGGATCAAACTATGGCTACACCTTC,TRBV6-6,-,-,TRBJ1-2
CASSSHPQGTNTEAFF,TGTGCCAGCAGCTCCCATCCCCAGGGTACGAACACTGAAGCTTTCTTT,TRBV7-3,-,-,TRBJ1-1
CASSQTDGNGGYTF,TGTGCCAGCAGCCAAACGGACGGGAACGGGGGCTACACCTTC,TRBV3-1/TRBV3-2,-,-,TRBJ1-2
CASSGTGEETQYF,TGTGCCAGCAGCGGTACAGGGGAAGAGACCCAGTACTTC,TRBV5-5,TRBD1,-,TRBJ2-5
CASSLTGGRQPQHF,TGTGCCAGCAGCCTAACAGGGGGCCGACAGCCCCAGCATTTT,TRBV3-1/TRBV3-2,TRBD1,-,TRBJ1-5
CASSSGTSGGFF,TGTGCCAGCAGTTCCGGGACTAGCGGGGGGTTCTTC,TRBV12-3/TRBV12-4,TRBD2,-,TRBJ2-1
CASSPAGTGGPISYNSPLHF,TGTGCCAGCAGCCCCGCCGGGACAGGGGGCCCCATCTCCTATAATTCACCCCTCCACTTT,TRBV3-1/TRBV3-2,TRBD1,few,TRBJ1-6
CASSLSAGTSGRGNEQFF,TGTGCCAGCAGCTTATCTGCCGGGACTAGCGGGAGGGGCAATGAGCAGTTCTTC,TRBV11-2,TRBD2,-,TRBJ2-1
CASSLAGSGANVLTF,TGTGCCAGCAGTTTAGCAGGTTCAGGGGCCAACGTCCTGACTTTC,TRBV28,-,-,TRBJ2-6
CASRRTSGRFPNTGELFF,TGTGCCAGCAGACGGACTAGCGGGAGGTTCCCGAACACCGGGGAGCTGTTTTTT,TRBV11-2,TRBD2,once,TRBJ2-2
CASSLGLSYQPQHF,TGTGCCAGCAGCTTAGGTTTAAGCTATCAGCCCCAGCATTTT,TRBV7-2,-,-,TRBJ1-5